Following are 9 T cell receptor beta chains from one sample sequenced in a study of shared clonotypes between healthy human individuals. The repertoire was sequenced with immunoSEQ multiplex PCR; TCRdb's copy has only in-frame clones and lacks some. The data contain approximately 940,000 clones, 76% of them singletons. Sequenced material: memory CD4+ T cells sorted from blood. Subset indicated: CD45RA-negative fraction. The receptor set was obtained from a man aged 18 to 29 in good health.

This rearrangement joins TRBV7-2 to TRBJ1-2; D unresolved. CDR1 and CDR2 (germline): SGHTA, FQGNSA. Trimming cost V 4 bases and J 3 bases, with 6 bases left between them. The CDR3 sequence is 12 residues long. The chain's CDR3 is CASSWGDYGYTF. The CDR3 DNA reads TGTGCCAGCAGCTGGGGAGACTATGGCTACACCTTC.

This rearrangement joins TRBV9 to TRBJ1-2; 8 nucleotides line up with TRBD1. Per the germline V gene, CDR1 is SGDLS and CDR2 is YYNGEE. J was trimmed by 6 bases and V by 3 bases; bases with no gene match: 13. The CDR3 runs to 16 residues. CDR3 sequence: CASSARSITTGDGYTF. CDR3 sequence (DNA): TGTGCCAGCAGCGCCCGTAGTATCACGACAGGGGATGGCTACACCTTC.

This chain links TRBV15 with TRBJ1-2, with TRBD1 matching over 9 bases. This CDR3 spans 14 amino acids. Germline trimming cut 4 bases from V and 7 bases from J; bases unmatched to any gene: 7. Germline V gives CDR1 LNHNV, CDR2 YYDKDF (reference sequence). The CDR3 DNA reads TGTGCCACCAGCAAAGGGGACAGGGTGGGTGGCTACACCTTC. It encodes CATSKGDRVGGYTF.

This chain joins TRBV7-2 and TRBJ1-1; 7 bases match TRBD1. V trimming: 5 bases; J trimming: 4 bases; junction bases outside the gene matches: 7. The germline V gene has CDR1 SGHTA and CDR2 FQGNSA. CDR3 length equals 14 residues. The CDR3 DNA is TGTGCCAGCAGCCTACAGGGGCAGGGCACTGAAGCTTTCTTT. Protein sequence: CASSLQGQGTEAFF.

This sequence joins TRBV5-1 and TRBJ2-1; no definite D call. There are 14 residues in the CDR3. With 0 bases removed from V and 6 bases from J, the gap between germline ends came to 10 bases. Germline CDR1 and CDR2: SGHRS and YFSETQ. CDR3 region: CASSLEPSVNEQFF. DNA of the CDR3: TGCGCCAGCAGCTTGGAGCCGAGCGTCAATGAGCAGTTCTTC.

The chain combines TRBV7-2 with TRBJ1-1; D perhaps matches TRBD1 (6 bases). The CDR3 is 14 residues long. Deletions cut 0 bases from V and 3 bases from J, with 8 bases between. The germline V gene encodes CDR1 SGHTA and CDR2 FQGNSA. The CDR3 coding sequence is TGTGCCAGCAGCTTAGCAGGGGGGTACACTGAAGCTTTCTTT. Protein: CASSLAGGYTEAFF.

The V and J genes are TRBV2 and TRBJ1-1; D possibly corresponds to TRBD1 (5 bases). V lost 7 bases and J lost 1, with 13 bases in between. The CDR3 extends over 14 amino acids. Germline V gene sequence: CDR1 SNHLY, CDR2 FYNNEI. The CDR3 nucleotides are TGTGCCAGCAACCAAATGACAGCGAACACTGAAGCTTTCTTT. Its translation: CASNQMTANTEAFF. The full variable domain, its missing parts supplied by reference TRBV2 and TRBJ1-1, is EPEVTQTPSHQVTQMGQEVILRCVPISNHLYFYWYRQILGQKVEFLVSFYNNEISEKSEIFDDQFSVERPDGSNFTLKIRSTKLEDSAMYFCASNQMTANTEAFFGQGTRLTVV.

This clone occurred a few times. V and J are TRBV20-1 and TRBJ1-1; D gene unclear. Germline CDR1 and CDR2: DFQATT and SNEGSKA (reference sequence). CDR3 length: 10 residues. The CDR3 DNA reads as TGCACCTCGGAGGGCACTGAAGCTTTCTTT. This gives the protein CTSEGTEAFF.

The CDR3 loop reads CASSFPPPANYGYTF. The CDR3 DNA reads as TGTGCCAGCAGCTTTCCCCCCCCAGCTAACTATGGCTACACCTTC. The rearrangement links TRBV5-4 to TRBJ1-2; unclear D gene. Per the germline V gene, CDR1 is SGHNT and CDR2 is YYREEE (reference sequence). The V and J ends lost 2 bases and 0 bases respectively, with 11 bases between them. There are 15 residues in the CDR3.